The next 20 T cell receptor beta chains were all read from a single sample in a study of T-cell memory formation after mild COVID-19. MiXCR was run by TCRdb on the 5' RACE reads, yielding one entry per CDR3 protein. The sample has around 130,000 distinct CDR3 sequences, approximately 15% seen once. Sequencing was done on a sample of PBMCs or a T cell subset sorted from them (not recorded which). The receptors were gathered from an adult woman who had mild COVID-19 (a few samples of this study predate the infection). Cell type and time point are not known.

This clonotype was observed a few times. The V call is TRBV11-2, the J call TRBJ2-7, with TRBD1 identical over 9 bases. The CDR3 is 16 residues long. The trim removed 5 bases at V and 4 bases at J, leaving 12 bases unmatched. Germline CDR1 SGHAT, CDR2 FQNNGV. CDR3 region: CASSVIRDRVFYEQYF. The CDR3 DNA reads TGTGCCAGCAGCGTTATCCGGGACAGGGTTTTTTACGAGCAGTACTTC.

The chain links TRBV5-1 to TRBJ2-1, with D unresolved. This CDR3 is 15 amino acids long. The germline V gene encodes CDR1 SGHRS and CDR2 YFSETQ. The V end was cut by 4 bases, the J end by 5 bases, with 16 bases between. CDR3: CASSPTWAGHNEQFF. The CDR3 DNA sequence: TGCGCCAGCAGCCCTACTTGGGCAGGTCACAATGAGCAGTTCTTC. Variable domain in full (rest from reference TRBV5-1 and TRBJ2-1): KAGVTQTPRYLIKTRGQQVTLSCSPISGHRSVSWYQQTPGQGLQFLFEYFSETQRNKGNFPGRFSGRQFSNSRSEMNVSTLELGDSALYLCASSPTWAGHNEQFFGPGTRLTVL.

This clonotype was observed a few times. CDR3: CSATDRASYEQYF. DNA for the CDR3: TGCAGTGCCACGGACAGGGCCTCCTACGAGCAGTACTTC. The V and J genes are TRBV20-1 and TRBJ2-7, with TRBD1 matching 8 bases. Germline assignment: CDR1 DFQATT and CDR2 SNEGSKA (reference sequence). This CDR3 is 13 amino acids long. The trim removed 6 bases at V and 0 bases at J, leaving 4 bases unmatched.

This clonotype occurred a few times. The chain couples TRBV24-1 to TRBJ2-5; D not resolved. The CDR3 consists of 13 residues. Deletions cut 9 bases from V and 2 bases from J, with 12 bases between. Germline V gene lookup returns CDR1 KGHDR and CDR2 SFDVKD. CDR3 sequence (DNA): TGTGCCACCGCCGGAGAGGCTCAAGAGACCCAGTACTTC. This translates into CATAGEAQETQYF.

This clonotype was seen repeatedly, ten times or more. DNA for the CDR3: TGTGCCACCAGTGGGGCAGGGGGCGACTCCTACAATGAGCAGTTCTTC. This translates into CATSGAGGDSYNEQFF. This chain links TRBV24-1 with TRBJ2-1, with 8 bases lining up with TRBD1. Looked up from germline, CDR1 is KGHDR and CDR2 is SFDVKD. The junction had 5 bases not matched to a gene; V was cut back by 5 bases and J by 0 bases. This CDR3 has 16 residues.

V usage is TRBV20-1 and J usage is TRBJ1-1; D is uncertain. The CDR3 sequence is 11 residues long. V lost 5 bases and J 3 bases, leaving 7 bases between the germline ends. Germline CDR1 reads DFQATT; CDR2 reads SNEGSKA (reference sequence). CDR3 nucleotides: TGCAGTGCTGGCACCTACACTGAAGCTTTCTTT. This sequence encodes CSAGTYTEAFF.

The V call is TRBV14, the J call TRBJ2-2; no reliable D call. Germline V gene lookup returns CDR1 SGHDN and CDR2 FVKESK. V gave up 4 bases and J gave up 1 base, with 4 bases separating them. This CDR3 is built from 13 residues. CDR3 sequence reads: CASSPRNTGELFF. As DNA, the CDR3 is TGTGCCAGCAGCCCTAGGAACACCGGGGAGCTGTTTTTT.

The sample holds many counts of this clonotype. This chain links TRBV12-3 or TRBV12-4 with TRBJ2-5, with 12 nucleotides matching TRBD2. The CDR3 totals 15 residues. Unmatched junction bases numbered 5, after V lost 4 bases and J lost 5 bases. CDR3: CASSWRGLAGETQYF. Here the CDR3 DNA reads TGTGCCAGCAGTTGGCGCGGACTAGCGGGGGAGACCCAGTACTTC.

The CDR3 sequence: CASGLGQGAYGYTF. The CDR3 DNA is TGTGCTAGTGGTTTGGGACAGGGGGCTTATGGCTACACCTTC. The chain carries TRBV12-5 and TRBJ1-2; TRBD1 aligns across 10 bases. CDR1 and CDR2 (germline): LGHNT, FRNRAP. Losses at the gene ends were 1 base for V and 5 bases for J; bases not matched to a gene: 1. The CDR3 consists of 14 residues.

The CDR3: CATSRDLDRGYGYTF. In nucleotides, the CDR3 is TGTGCCACCAGCAGAGATCTAGACAGGGGCTATGGCTACACCTTC. The chain recombines TRBV15 with TRBJ1-2; TRBD1 aligns across 8 bases. The CDR3 has 15 amino acids. Unmatched junction bases numbered 4, after V lost 0 bases and J lost 4 bases. Germline V gene data show CDR1 as LNHNV and CDR2 as YYDKDF (reference sequence).

This clonotype was seen only a few times. The V call is TRBV12-3 or TRBV12-4, the J call TRBJ2-1, with 8 bases matching TRBD1. The V gene end was trimmed by 6 bases and the J gene end by 7 bases; junction bases not matched to a gene: 8. The CDR3 has 14 residues. This CDR3 reads CASRAGTGLNEQFF. The DNA for the CDR3 is TGTGCCAGCAGAGCCGGGACAGGTCTGAATGAGCAGTTCTTC.

This chain uses TRBV12-3 or TRBV12-4 with TRBJ2-7; D is perhaps TRBD1 (5 bases). This CDR3 is built from 14 residues. The V end was cut by 1 base, the J end by 4 bases, with 11 bases between. In nucleotides, the CDR3 is TGTGCCAGCAGTTTAGTAGGGGTAAGGTACGAGCAGTACTTC. Its protein product is CASSLVGVRYEQYF.

This clonotype was detected many times. This chain uses TRBV5-1 with TRBJ1-1; D might be TRBD1 (5 bases). V lost 6 bases and J lost 1, with 16 bases in between. CDR3 length equals 15 residues. CDR1 is SGHRS, CDR2 YFSETQ, per germline. Written as DNA, the CDR3 is TGCGCCAGCAACAAACTGGGGGGGACGAACACTGAAGCTTTCTTT. As protein: CASNKLGGTNTEAFF. The full variable domain, completed using reference TRBV5-1 and TRBJ1-1, is KAGVTQTPRYLIKTRGQQVTLSCSPISGHRSVSWYQQTPGQGLQFLFEYFSETQRNKGNFPGRFSGRQFSNSRSEMNVSTLELGDSALYLCASNKLGGTNTEAFFGQGTRLTVV.

This clonotype was seen a few times. The V call is TRBV24-1, the J call TRBJ2-1, with 10 bases fitting TRBD2. Germline V gene sequence: CDR1 KGHDR, CDR2 SFDVKD. The CDR3 loop spans 13 amino acids. Trimming at V came to 12 bases and at J to 3 bases, leaving 4 bases not matched to a gene. The DNA for the CDR3 is TGTGCCTCCGGGACTAGCGACTACAATGAGCAGTTCTTC. As protein: CASGTSDYNEQFF.

The rearrangement links TRBV24-1 to TRBJ2-2; TRBD1 matches 9 bases. The germline CDR1 and CDR2 sequences are KGHDR and SFDVKD. The CDR3 is made up of 16 amino acids. V lost 4 bases and J lost 4; bases outside the gene matches: 6. This chain's CDR3 is CATSDTRQGGTGELFF. CDR3 sequence (DNA): TGTGCCACCAGTGACACCCGACAGGGGGGCACCGGGGAGCTGTTTTTT.

V is TRBV6-5 and J is TRBJ1-1, with TRBD1 matching 9 bases. V dropped 5 bases and J dropped 6; count of bases not matched to a gene: 10. Germline V gene sequence: CDR1 MNHEY, CDR2 SVGAGI. The CDR3 consists of 15 residues. The CDR3 reads CASSTLDRGKSEAFF. The CDR3, as DNA: TGTGCCAGCAGTACCCTTGACAGGGGGAAGTCTGAAGCTTTCTTT.

The chain couples TRBV5-1 to TRBJ2-2, with a weak D call TRBD2 (5 bases). V shed 4 bases and J shed 3 bases, with 13 bases lying between them. The CDR3 has 15 amino acids. CDR1 is SGHRS and CDR2 is YFSETQ in the germline V gene. The CDR3 coding sequence is TGCGCCAGCAGCACAGAGGGTATTGACACCGGGGAGCTGTTTTTT. Residues: CASSTEGIDTGELFF.

This clonotype was seen a handful of times. V gene TRBV12-3 or TRBV12-4 combines with J gene TRBJ1-1; TRBD1 matches at 8 bases. This CDR3 spans 17 amino acids. The V and J ends lost 5 bases and 1 base, in that order; junction bases with no gene match: 12. CDR3 DNA sequence: TGTGCCAGCAGTCCCCCCGCCCCGGGACAGGAGAACACTGAAGCTTTCTTT. Encoded protein: CASSPPAPGQENTEAFF.

J is TRBJ2-1 and V is TRBV5-6; 10 positions match TRBD2. The CDR3 length is 16 residues. CDR1 is SGHDT and CDR2 is YYEEEE in the germline V gene. V lost 3 bases and J lost 3; bases outside the gene matches: 6. CDR3 bases: TGTGCCAGCAGCTGGGCTAGCGGGAGTATCTACAATGAGCAGTTCTTC. Its translation is CASSWASGSIYNEQFF.

This clonotype came up a few times. This rearrangement joins TRBV4-3 to TRBJ2-1, with D perhaps matching TRBD1 (6 bases). Germline CDR1 and CDR2: LGHNA and YSLEER. CDR3 length: 15 residues. Trimming removed 0 bases from V and 1 base from J, with 7 bases in between. DNA for the CDR3: TGCGCCAGCAGCCAAGAGGGGGCGTCCTACAATGAGCAGTTCTTC. Amino acid sequence: CASSQEGASYNEQFF.